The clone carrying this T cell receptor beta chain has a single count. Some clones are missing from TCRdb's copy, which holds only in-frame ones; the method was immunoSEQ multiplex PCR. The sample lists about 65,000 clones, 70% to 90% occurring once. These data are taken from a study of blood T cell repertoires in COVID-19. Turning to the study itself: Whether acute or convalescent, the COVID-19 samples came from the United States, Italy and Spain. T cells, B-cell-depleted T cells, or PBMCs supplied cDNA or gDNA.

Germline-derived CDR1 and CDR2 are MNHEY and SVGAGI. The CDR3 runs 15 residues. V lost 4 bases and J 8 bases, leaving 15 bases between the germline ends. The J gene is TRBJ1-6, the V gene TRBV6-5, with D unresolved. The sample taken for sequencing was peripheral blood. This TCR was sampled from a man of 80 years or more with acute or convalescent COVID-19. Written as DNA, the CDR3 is TGTGCCAGCAGTTTCTACGGGGATGCGGATTCACCCCTCCACTTT. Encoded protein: CASSFYGDADSPLHF.